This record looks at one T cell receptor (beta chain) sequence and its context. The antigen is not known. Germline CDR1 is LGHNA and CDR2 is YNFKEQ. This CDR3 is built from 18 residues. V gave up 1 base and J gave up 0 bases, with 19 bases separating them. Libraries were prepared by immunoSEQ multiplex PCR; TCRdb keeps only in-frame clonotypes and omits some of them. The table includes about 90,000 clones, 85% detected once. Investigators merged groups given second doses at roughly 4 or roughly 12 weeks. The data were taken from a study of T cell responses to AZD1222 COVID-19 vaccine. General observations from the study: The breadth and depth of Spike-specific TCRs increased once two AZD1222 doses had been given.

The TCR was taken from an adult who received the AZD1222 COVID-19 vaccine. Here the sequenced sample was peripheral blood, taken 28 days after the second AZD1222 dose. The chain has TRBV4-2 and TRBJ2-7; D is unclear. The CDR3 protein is CASSQGVGTPLGSYEQYF. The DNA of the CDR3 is TGTGCCAGCAGCCAAGGGGTAGGAACCCCGTTAGGCTCCTACGAGCAGTACTTC.